This T cell receptor (beta chain) was sequenced for a study of T-cell reconstitution after alpha-beta-depleted transplantation in children. In regard to this clonotype: Antigen unknown. The germline gene is not matched at one end of the junction; a read error may be the cause.

Study conclusions and caveats: The study reportedly traced alpha-beta T cells about two months after transplant to several hundred expanded graft clones. TCRbeta diversity was high at day 60 in some patients (a result of surviving recipient T cells and thymic progenitors). T-cell numbers and diversity one year post-transplant derived largely from freshly generated T cells.

Library preparation (for TCRbeta) was performed with unique molecular identifiers. TCRdb analysed the PCR reads with MiXCR anew, one entry per CDR3 protein. The table records 600,000 to 700,000 distinct CDR3 sequences, about 12% of them present only once. The CDR3 contains 17 residues. Germline-derived CDR1 and CDR2 are SQVTM and ANQGSEA. The TCR comes from a girl between 2 and 10 years old with congenital amegakaryocytic thrombocytopenia, due to receive a stem cell transplant. This rearrangement joins TRBV29-1 to TRBJ2-5; 9 positions agree with TRBD1. This sample comprised PBMCs, obtained before TCRalphabeta/CD19-depleted stem cell transplant. This CDR3 is CSDEERRGQGPRETQYF. The CDR3 DNA sequence: TGCAGCGATGAAGAAAGAAGGGGACAGGGACCCCGGGAGACCCAGTACTTC.